What follows is one T cell receptor (beta chain) and its context. Germline values: CDR1 LNHDA, CDR2 SQIVND (reference sequence). The junction had 11 bases not matched to a gene; V was cut back by 6 bases and J by 0 bases. The CDR3 spans 17 residues. TCRdb's table, derived via immunoSEQ multiplex PCR, lists solely in-frame clones and lacks some. The sample carries around 290,000 clones, around 89% recorded once. The sample originates from a study of blood T cell repertoires in COVID-19. Sequencing was done on a sample of peripheral blood. The chain uses TRBV19 and TRBJ1-1; TRBD1 aligns across 9 bases. This receptor was identified in a middle-aged man with acute or convalescent COVID-19. The CDR3 sequence is CASSEGQGMYLNTEAFF. CDR3 nucleotide sequence: TGTGCCAGTAGCGAAGGACAGGGGATGTACTTGAACACTGAAGCTTTCTTT.